The rows below give T cell receptor beta chains drawn from one sample of a study of siplizumab effects on memory and regulatory T cells. Produced via immunoSEQ multiplex PCR; TCRdb's table is partial and in-frame only. This sample has 90,000 to 95,000 clones, with 96% found just once. Material for sequencing was naive CD4+ T cells sorted from blood. The origin of the receptors is a human donor in good health. Both conserved end residues are part of each CDR3. A D gene is named only where the DNA matches it firmly. Not every row has a clone size; where given, it reads once, few, many or a size class.

- | TRBJ2-7 | TRBV5-1 | - | TGCGCCAGCAGCTCCGGCCAGGGCGAGCAGTACTTC | CASSSGQGEQYF
TRBD1 | TRBJ1-2 | TRBV6-5 | - | TGTGCCAGCAGTTTAAGGACAGGGCCTGTCTATGGCTACACCTTC | CASSLRTGPVYGYTF
TRBD1 | TRBJ2-5 | TRBV7-3 | once | TGTGCCAGCAGCTTAGGGACAGAGGAGACCCAGTACTTC | CASSLGTEETQYF
- | TRBJ2-1 | TRBV5-6 | few | TGTGCCAGCAGCTTGCCCCTACGAGGCATCAATGAGCAGTTCTTC | CASSLPLRGINEQFF
TRBD2 | TRBJ2-1 | TRBV4-2 | - | TGTGCCAGCAGCCTGTCTAGCGGGGGGCGGAGCTCCTACAATGAGCAGTTCTTC | CASSLSSGGRSSYNEQFF
- | TRBJ2-2 | TRBV29-1 | - | TGCAGCGTATCGGCGCGGGCGAACACCGGGGAGCTGTTTTTT | CSVSARANTGELFF
TRBD1 | TRBJ2-2 | TRBV5-8 | - | TGTGCCAGCAGCTTGCCCGGGACAGGGTTCCGTACCGGGGAGCTGTTTTTT | CASSLPGTGFRTGELFF
- | TRBJ2-3 | TRBV5-4 | - | TGTGCCAGCAGCTCGGATCCGGCCCCTAGCACAGATACGCAGTATTTT | CASSSDPAPSTDTQYF
TRBD1 | TRBJ2-7 | TRBV5-8 | - | TGTGCCAGCAGCTCGACAGGGATCCCTCTGGTGCAGTACTTC | CASSSTGIPLVQYF
- | TRBJ2-7 | TRBV7-6 | - | TGTGCCAGCAGCGAACGGGACACTGTCTACGAGCAGTACTTC | CASSERDTVYEQYF
TRBD2 | TRBJ2-1 | TRBV11-3 | once | TGTGCCAGCAGCCGGACTAGCTACAATGAGCAGTTCTTC | CASSRTSYNEQFF
TRBD2 | TRBJ2-2 | TRBV7-3 | - | TGTGCCAGCAGCTTAATAGCCGGGGGGGACACCGGGGAGCTGTTTTTT | CASSLIAGGDTGELFF
TRBD2 | TRBJ2-7 | TRBV6-6 | - | TGTGCCAGCAGGTCGGGAGGGCACGAGCAGTACTTC | CASRSGGHEQYF
- | TRBJ2-5 | TRBV9 | - | TGTGCCAGCAGCGTAGATATGGGTATCGGGACCCAGTACTTC | CASSVDMGIGTQYF
- | TRBJ2-7 | TRBV28 | - | TGTGCCAGCAGTCCTGGAGGGCCTTACGAGCAGTACTTC | CASSPGGPYEQYF
TRBD1 | TRBJ1-2 | TRBV2 | - | TGTGCCAGCAGTGAATCAGGGGACAGGGGGCGCTTTGGCTACACCTTC | CASSESGDRGRFGYTF
TRBD1 | TRBJ2-3 | TRBV9 | - | TGTGCCAGCAGCGAGCCCCCCAGGGGGACAGATACGCAGTATTTT | CASSEPPRGTDTQYF
TRBD1 | TRBJ2-7 | TRBV7-6 | - | TGTGCCAGCAGCCTGGGGGGACAGGGAGCCTACGAGCAGTACTTC | CASSLGGQGAYEQYF
TRBD1 | TRBJ2-1 | TRBV28 | - | TGTGCCAGCAGACCCACGCCGGGACAGGGCTCGAATGAGCAGTTCTTC | CASRPTPGQGSNEQFF
TRBD1 | TRBJ1-4 | TRBV18 | - | TGTGCCAGCTCACCGGGACAGGCTTCTAATGGGCTACTGTTTTTT | CASSPGQASNGLLFF
- | TRBJ1-1 | TRBV6-1 | - | TGTGCCAGCAGTGCATTAGGGGGTGGAGGCACTGAAGCTTTCTTT | CASSALGGGGTEAFF
TRBD1 | TRBJ1-6 | TRBV6-1 | once | TGTGCCAGCAGTGAAGGACCCAACAGGGGCCCTTCACCCCTCCACTTT | CASSEGPNRGPSPLHF
- | TRBJ2-7 | TRBV5-6 | - | TGTGCCAGCAGCCGACAGTCCAGCTCCTACGAGCAGTACTTC | CASSRQSSSYEQYF
- | TRBJ1-3 | TRBV11-2 | - | TGTGCCAGCAGCTTAATTTTGGGGAACACCATATATTTT | CASSLILGNTIYF
- | TRBJ1-4 | TRBV6-6 | - | TGTGCCACCGCAAGGGGGGCAAAACTGTTTTTT | CATARGAKLFF
- | TRBJ2-3 | TRBV7-9 | - | TGTGCCAGCAGCTTAACGGCCCATCCTAGCACAGATACGCAGTATTTT | CASSLTAHPSTDTQYF
- | TRBJ2-5 | TRBV20-1 | - | TGCAGTGCCACAATACAAGAGACCCAGTACTTC | CSATIQETQYF
- | TRBJ1-4 | TRBV19 | - | TGTGCCAGTAGTATAAATGACAGCAATGAAAAACTGTTTTTT | CASSINDSNEKLFF
TRBD1 | TRBJ1-2 | TRBV6-4 | - | TGTGCCAGCAGCCAGGGACAGGGAGATAACTATGGCTACACCTTC | CASSQGQGDNYGYTF
- | TRBJ1-6 | TRBV19 | - | TGTGCCAGTAGTCAAAGGGAGGAAAATTCACCCCTCCACTTT | CASSQREENSPLHF
- | TRBJ2-5 | TRBV7-2 | - | TGTGCCAGCAGCTTATGGGAGACCCAGTACTTC | CASSLWETQYF
TRBD1 | TRBJ1-2 | TRBV5-8 | - | TGTGCCAGCAACCGACAGGGACCTAACTATGGCTACACCTTC | CASNRQGPNYGYTF
TRBD2 | TRBJ2-3 | TRBV5-1 | - | TGCGCCAGCAGCTTTAATAGCGGGGTTAGCACAGATACGCAGTATTTT | CASSFNSGVSTDTQYF
- | TRBJ2-2 | TRBV2 | - | TGTGCCAGCCGGGGAGCCGGGGAGCTGTTTTTT | CASRGAGELFF
- | TRBJ2-2 | TRBV21-1 | once | TGTGCCAGCACTACCTGGACGGACACACAGGGTGGAGGGGAGCTGTTTTTT | CASTTWTDTQGGGELFF
- | TRBJ1-1 | TRBV6-6 | - | TGTGCCAGCAGTTACTCGATGCGAACTGAAGCTTTCTTT | CASSYSMRTEAFF
TRBD2 | TRBJ2-1 | TRBV5-1 | - | TGCGCCAGCAGCTTTCCCCGGACTAGCGGGGTTCCGGATGAGCAGTTCTTC | CASSFPRTSGVPDEQFF